This TCR beta chain was documented in a study of blood T cells in healthy people across ages. Then a second PCR, running about 7 to 11 cycles, was carried out with a sample-barcoded 5' primer and a J-beta primer mix. TCRdb fed the 5' RACE reads into MiXCR, producing one record per CDR3 protein. The table has over a million distinct CDR3 sequences, roughly 43% seen once. V was pared by 2 bases and J by 3 bases, with 13 bases between. The V gene's germline CDR1 is SNHLY and CDR2 FYNNEI. The length of the CDR3 is 15 residues. Sequencing was performed on blood. This receptor was taken from a young woman in good health. The chain combines TRBV2 with TRBJ1-2, with D possibly matching TRBD1 (5 bases). This chain's CDR3 is CASSEQQDLDYGYTF. In DNA form, the CDR3 reads TGTGCCAGCAGTGAACAACAGGACCTCGACTATGGCTACACCTTC.